This TCR beta chain was profiled in a study of blood T cell repertoires in COVID-19 (dated by TCRdb to 2018 to 2021). Turning to the overall study: The collaborator samples originated in the United States, Italy and Spain and spanned the acute and convalescent phases of COVID-19. The material from the prospective study consisted of cDNA or gDNA derived from T cells, B-cell-depleted T cells, or PBMCs. Deeply sampled blood TCRbeta repertoires from subjects exposed to, actively infected with, or recovered from COVID-19 were included in the dataset. The repertoires were made available in a free public database intended to serve as a resource for research on the immune response to SARS-CoV-2. The samples were drawn from two sources: the first 160 participants of the ongoing ImmuneRACE study, and 1,200 or so subjects contributed by 6 global collaborators. The sample metadata nearly always contained a de-identified subject ID, COVID-19 status, age in years and sex. HLA class I and class II types, where available, came from metadata supplied by the sample provider rather than from assay-based typing. The paper as a whole reports these results and caveats: How much clinical and demographic metadata was included differed by source and by participant, and the metadata was provided uncurated.

Note on this clone: The specificity of this receptor is unknown. Per-base qualities were not stored, and no clone one base away is much larger.

Participants in the prospective study were aged roughly 18 to 100 years, lived in more than 20 United States geographic areas, and enrolled through a virtual design. To assign participants to cohorts, the prospective study relied on clinical history that participants themselves reported in a screening survey and a study questionnaire. For ImmuneRACE Cohort 3, a participant was defined as recovered based on two consecutive negative NP/OP PCR tests, clearance by a healthcare professional, or resolution of symptoms. Each participant in the prospective study had whole blood, serum and a nasopharyngeal or oropharyngeal swab collected by mobile phlebotomists. Prospective study participants could optionally give additional blood draws and questionnaires over an approximately two-month period. Prospective study blood samples were shipped either frozen or at room temperature before DNA extraction. TCRbeta CDR3 regions were amplified from genomic DNA by means of the immunoSEQ Assay, a bias-controlled multiplex PCR. Per the source publication's procedure: The number of nucleated cells in each sample was estimated from the amplification of reference gene primers within the assay. Sequence reads were collapsed and filtered to measure the absolute abundance of every unique TCRbeta CDR3 rearrangement. Productive Simpson clonality was computed per sample as the square root of Simpson's diversity index over productive rearrangements. The source is immuneACCESS, and TCRdb retained only in-frame sequences with V and J called. Part of the clones is not carried over; for the studies checked, unresolved V genes explain less than half of this, and the remainder is unexplained. The D gene and trimming were derived from the DNA, and the V and J assignments and clone size from that table. In all, the sample holds a few hundred thousand clones, and roughly 84% of those were seen once. The ten largest make up about 3.4% of the sample.

V is shortened by 6 bases, J by 2 bases, and the region joining them spans 11 bases. Including cysteine and phenylalanine, the CDR3 has 13 amino acids. The read is trimmed to its CDR3 DNA, 39 bases read in frame from base 1. CDR1 and CDR2, per the germline V gene, are ENHRY and SYGVKD. The receptor's source is a man aged 45-65 years who had recovered from COVID-19. The sequencing input was PBMCs or T cells enriched from blood (not recorded which). The rearrangement combines TRBV10-3 with TRBJ2-7; TRBD1 could be the D gene, as 6 bases match. The CDR3 in this case is CAIRDGQPYEQYF. At the DNA level, the sequence is TGTGCCATCAGGGACGGACAGCCCTACGAGCAGTACTTC.